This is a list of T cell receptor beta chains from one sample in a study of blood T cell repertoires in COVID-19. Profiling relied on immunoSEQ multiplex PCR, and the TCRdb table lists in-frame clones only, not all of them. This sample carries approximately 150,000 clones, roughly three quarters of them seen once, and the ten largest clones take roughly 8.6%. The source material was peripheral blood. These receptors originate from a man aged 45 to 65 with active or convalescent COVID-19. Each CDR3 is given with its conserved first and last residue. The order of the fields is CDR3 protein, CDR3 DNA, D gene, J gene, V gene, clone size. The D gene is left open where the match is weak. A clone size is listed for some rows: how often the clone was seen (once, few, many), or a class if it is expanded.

CSVEFAADSYEQYF | TGCAGCGTTGAATTCGCGGCCGATTCCTACGAGCAGTACTTC | . | TRBJ2-7 | TRBV29-1 | once
CAISGTSETLNYEQYF | TGTGCCATCAGTGGGACTAGCGAGACCCTAAACTACGAGCAGTACTTC | TRBD2 | TRBJ2-7 | TRBV10-3 | .
CASQGLGTWQYF | TGTGCCAGCCAGGGGCTCGGAACTTGGCAGTACTTC | . | TRBJ2-7 | TRBV28 | .
CASSMTIGAGGYEQYF | TGTGCCAGTAGTATGACGATTGGGGCGGGAGGGTACGAGCAGTACTTC | TRBD2 | TRBJ2-7 | TRBV19 | once
CASSPRTRAFQYF | TGTGCCAGCAGCCCTCGGACTCGGGCATTTCAGTACTTC | . | TRBJ2-4 | TRBV5-6 | .
CASSILAGYEQYF | TGTGCCAGTAGTATTCTAGCAGGTTACGAGCAGTACTTC | . | TRBJ2-7 | TRBV19 | .
CASSLRTGYSYEQYF | TGTGCCAGTAGTCTCCGGACAGGGTACTCCTACGAGCAGTACTTC | TRBD1 | TRBJ2-7 | TRBV19 | .
CASSYSLAGETQYF | TGTGCCAGCAGTTACTCGCTAGCGGGAGAGACCCAGTACTTC | TRBD2 | TRBJ2-5 | TRBV6-2/TRBV6-3 | .
CASSQETVYEQYF | TGCGCCAGCAGCCAGGAGACAGTATACGAGCAGTACTTC | . | TRBJ2-7 | TRBV4-1 | .
CASSLTSYEQYF | TGTGCCAGCAGCTTAACTAGCTACGAGCAGTACTTC | . | TRBJ2-7 | TRBV7-9 | .
CASSSSGTGPYF | TGTGCCAGCAGCTCCTCCGGGACAGGTCCGTACTTC | TRBD1 | TRBJ2-7 | TRBV7-2 | few
CARSRDCPYNSPLHF | TGTGCCAGAAGCAGGGACTGCCCCTATAATTCACCCCTCCACTTT | . | TRBJ1-6 | TRBV5-3 | .
CASSVHRGGYTF | TGTGCCAGCAGCGTACACAGGGGTGGCTACACCTTC | TRBD1 | TRBJ1-2 | TRBV9 | .
CARPGQGAYEQYF | TGTGCCAGGCCGGGACAGGGGGCCTACGAGCAGTACTTC | TRBD1 | TRBJ2-7 | TRBV19 | .
CASSQGVLNTEAFF | TGTGCCAGCAGCCAAGGGGTCCTGAACACTGAAGCTTTCTTT | . | TRBJ1-1 | TRBV5-4 | .
CASRPALGTTTYEQYF | TGTGCCAGCAGACCGGCCCTGGGGACAACCACCTACGAGCAGTACTTC | . | TRBJ2-7 | TRBV25-1 | .
CASSFRDRGGNQPQHF | TGTGCCAGCAGCTTTCGGGACAGGGGAGGAAATCAGCCCCAGCATTTT | TRBD1 | TRBJ1-5 | TRBV13 | .
CASSPLETSLQTYEQYF | TGTGCCAGCAGTCCCCTGGAGACTAGCCTCCAAACCTACGAGCAGTACTTC | TRBD2 | TRBJ2-7 | TRBV28 | .
CASSLGGGRATSTDTQYF | TGCGCCAGCAGCTTGGGTGGCGGGAGGGCCACTAGCACAGATACGCAGTATTTT | TRBD2 | TRBJ2-3 | TRBV5-1 | .
CASSIIRGGTQETQYF | TGTGCCAGTAGTATAATTAGGGGCGGGACCCAAGAGACCCAGTACTTC | . | TRBJ2-5 | TRBV19 | .
CATSGQGQEAKNIQYF | TGTGCCACCAGTGGGCAGGGCCAGGAGGCCAAAAACATTCAGTACTTC | . | TRBJ2-4 | TRBV24-1 | .
CSAGGLPDGYTF | TGCAGCGCAGGAGGACTTCCTGATGGCTACACCTTC | . | TRBJ1-2 | TRBV29-1 | few
CASSQDPGLPDEQYF | TGCGCCAGCAGCCAAGATCCCGGACTACCAGACGAGCAGTACTTC | . | TRBJ2-7 | TRBV4-1 | .
CASTSGRNTGELFF | TGTGCCAGCACTTCAGGCCGCAACACCGGGGAGCTGTTTTTT | . | TRBJ2-2 | TRBV7-9 | once
CASSQGDRVSGNTIYF | TGCGCCAGCAGCCAAGGTGACAGGGTATCAGGAAACACCATATATTTT | TRBD1 | TRBJ1-3 | TRBV4-1 | .
CASSRVSGAGNTIYF | TGTGCCAGCAGCCGTGTGTCAGGGGCCGGAAACACCATATATTTT | . | TRBJ1-3 | TRBV5-6 | .
CASSLREGSYEQYF | TGTGCCAGCAGCCTGAGGGAGGGGTCCTACGAGCAGTACTTC | TRBD2 | TRBJ2-7 | TRBV3-1/TRBV3-2 | once
CASSKPRGPYGYTF | TGTGCCAGCAGTAAACCCAGGGGGCCTTATGGCTACACCTTC | TRBD1 | TRBJ1-2 | TRBV28 | .
CASTLREGVSEAFF | TGTGCCAGCACCCTTCGGGAGGGGGTATCTGAAGCTTTCTTT | . | TRBJ1-1 | TRBV11-1 | .
CASSLKGSNQPQHF | TGTGCCAGCAGCTTAAAGGGGAGCAATCAGCCCCAGCATTTT | . | TRBJ1-5 | TRBV13 | .
CASSQDVAGVNWEQYF | TGCGCCAGCAGCCAAGACGTAGCGGGAGTAAATTGGGAGCAGTACTTC | TRBD2 | TRBJ2-7 | TRBV4-1 | once
CSLQDRQGYTEAFF | TGCAGCCTGCAGGATCGACAGGGTTACACTGAAGCTTTCTTT | TRBD1 | TRBJ1-1 | TRBV29-1 | .
CASSIGGTGGIEQYF | TGTGCCAGTAGTATAGGAGGGACAGGGGGCATCGAGCAGTACTTC | TRBD1 | TRBJ2-7 | TRBV19 | few
CASSQATGSWDTQYF | TGTGCCAGCAGCCAAGCAACGGGTAGTTGGGATACGCAGTATTTT | . | TRBJ2-3 | TRBV3-1/TRBV3-2 | .
CASSLGNSYYGYTF | TGTGCCAGCAGCTTAGGAAACAGCTACTATGGCTACACCTTC | . | TRBJ1-2 | TRBV11-2 | few
CASSAPQAGLYGYTF | TGTGCCAGCAGCGCCCCCCAAGCAGGTCTCTATGGCTACACCTTC | . | TRBJ1-2 | TRBV9 | .
CASSLSVGTSGTGEQFF | TGTGCCAGCAGTTTATCCGTCGGGACTAGCGGGACGGGTGAGCAGTTCTTC | TRBD2 | TRBJ2-1 | TRBV27 | few
CASSPDTSLGQYF | TGTGCCAGCAGCCCGGACACCAGTCTAGGGCAGTACTTC | . | TRBJ2-7 | TRBV3-1/TRBV3-2 | .
CASSLFSPGRSGNTIYF | TGTGCCAGCAGTTTATTTTCCCCCGGTCGGTCTGGAAACACCATATATTTT | . | TRBJ1-3 | TRBV27 | .
CASSRTGGDQPQHF | TGTGCCAGCAGCCGGACAGGGGGGGATCAGCCCCAGCATTTT | TRBD1 | TRBJ1-5 | TRBV16 | .
CAWSVPRQVNSPLHF | TGTGCCTGGAGTGTGCCACGGCAGGTGAATTCACCCCTCCACTTT | . | TRBJ1-6 | TRBV30 | .
CASSLEVGPYEQYF | TGTGCCAGCAGCTTAGAAGTCGGTCCCTACGAGCAGTACTTC | . | TRBJ2-7 | TRBV7-8 | .
CASSVDPGQTYTEAFF | TGTGCCAGCAGCGTAGACCCGGGACAGACATACACTGAAGCTTTCTTT | TRBD1 | TRBJ1-1 | TRBV9 | .
CATSVRDSYNEQFF | TGTGCCACCAGTGTCCGGGACTCCTACAATGAGCAGTTCTTC | . | TRBJ2-1 | TRBV24-1 | .
CASTYRVATNEKLFF | TGTGCCAGCACCTACAGGGTTGCAACTAATGAAAAACTGTTTTTT | . | TRBJ1-4 | TRBV28 | few
CSVGYGVETQYF | TGCAGCGTTGGTTACGGGGTTGAGACCCAGTACTTC | . | TRBJ2-5 | TRBV29-1 | .
CASSLQGNTGELFF | TGTGCCAGCTCACTGCAGGGGAACACCGGGGAGCTGTTTTTT | . | TRBJ2-2 | TRBV18 | .
CASSVGSGQETQYF | TGTGCCAGCAGCGTAGGTAGCGGCCAAGAGACCCAGTACTTC | . | TRBJ2-5 | TRBV9 | .
CASSYSGTGYEQYF | TGTGCCAGCAGTTACTCGGGGACAGGCTACGAGCAGTACTTC | TRBD1 | TRBJ2-7 | TRBV6-6 | .
CATRQERTREKLFF | TGTGCCACCCGACAGGAGAGGACAAGGGAAAAACTGTTTTTT | . | TRBJ1-4 | TRBV6-5 | few
CASSLVGGKLSGNTIYF | TGTGCCAGCAGCTTAGTTGGGGGGAAACTCTCTGGAAACACCATATATTTT | . | TRBJ1-3 | TRBV11-2 | .
CASSYGLAGELYEQYF | TGTGCCAGCAGCTATGGACTAGCGGGAGAGCTTTACGAGCAGTACTTC | TRBD2 | TRBJ2-7 | TRBV3-1/TRBV3-2 | .
CASSLSRGSADTQYF | TGTGCCAGCAGTTTGAGTCGCGGGAGTGCAGATACGCAGTATTTT | TRBD2 | TRBJ2-3 | TRBV28 | .